The clone carrying this T cell receptor beta chain was counted at least ten times. Its matching antigen is unknown. What was amplified from RNA transcripts were TCR beta CDR3 regions. During a first-round RT-PCR of the TCR CDR3, the HTBI primer set was used. TCRdb redid the calling of the multiplex PCR reads with MiXCR, one entry per CDR3 protein. The sample has under 400,000 distinct CDR3 sequences, roughly 18% seen once; the top ten hold roughly a sixth. The CDR3 extends over 12 amino acids. The germline V and J ends were trimmed by 4 bases and 8 bases, with 11 bases remaining between them. Germline V gene sequence: CDR1 LGHDT, CDR2 YNNKEL (reference sequence). This specimen comes from a study of T cells in Graves' hyperthyroidism and ophthalmopathy. Study-level information: The authors collected peripheral blood at initial diagnosis, before any treatment.

Isolation of PBMCs was performed on 8.5 to 10 ml fresh peripheral blood. Points from the study as a whole: The model anticipated ophthalmopathy a median about six months pre-onset.

This sequence originates from a middle-aged woman with Graves' ophthalmopathy. This sequence joins TRBV3-1 and TRBJ1-2; no clear D. Sequenced sample: blood. The CDR3 sequence: CASSLISGGYTF. The DNA for the CDR3 is TGTGCCAGCAGCCTCATCAGCGGGGGCTACACCTTC.